The 9 T cell receptor beta chains in this list originate from one sample, sequenced in a study of OX40 agonist ivuxolimab in advanced cancers. TCRdb's table, derived via immunoSEQ multiplex PCR, lists solely in-frame clones and lacks some. The sample includes about 71,000 clones, around 80% seen only once; the top ten take approximately 5%. Sequencing used CD4+ or CD8+ T cells sorted from blood, obtained in a trial of the OX40 agonist ivuxolimab. Receptors were obtained from an adult with an advanced solid tumor such as melanoma, head and neck, liver or kidney cancer.

The V call is TRBV5-8, the J call TRBJ1-2, with D hard to call. This CDR3 is built from 15 residues. Germline CDR1 reads SGHTS; CDR2 reads YDEGEE. Trimming stripped 1 base from V and 0 bases from J, with 10 bases between. The CDR3 bases are TGTGCCAGCAGCTTGTCGTACATCTCTAACTATGGCTACACCTTC. Translation: CASSLSYISNYGYTF. Based on the CDR3 plus reference TRBV5-8 and TRBJ1-2, the full variable domain is EAGVTQSPTHLIKTRGQQATLRCSPISGHTSVYWYQQALGLGLQFLLWYDEGEERNRGNFPPRFSGRQFPNYSSELNVNALELEDSALYLCASSLSYISNYGYTFGSGTRLTVV.

The chain recombines TRBV5-6 with TRBJ2-1; no clear D gene. The CDR3 spans 12 residues. V gave up 0 bases and J gave up 5 bases, with 3 bases separating them. Germline CDR1 is SGHDT and CDR2 is YYEEEE. CDR3 coding DNA: TGTGCCAGCAGCTTGGAGGACAATGAGCAGTTCTTC. Amino acids: CASSLEDNEQFF.

The chain couples TRBV5-4 to TRBJ2-7, with a weak D call TRBD2 (7 bases). This CDR3 is 11 amino acids long. In germline, CDR1 is SGHNT, CDR2 YYREEE (reference sequence). V gave up 6 bases and J gave up 6 bases, with 10 bases separating them. The CDR3 DNA sequence: TGTGCCAGCACTCGGGGGGCCGAGCAGTACTTC. It codes for CASTRGAEQYF.

The gene calls are TRBV5-4 and TRBJ1-5; D may be TRBD1 (5 bases). Trimming stripped 5 bases from V and 6 bases from J, with 15 bases between. The CDR3 loop spans 14 amino acids. Germline V gene data show CDR1 as SGHNT and CDR2 as YYREEE (reference sequence). DNA for the CDR3: TGTGCCAGCAGTCAGGAAGGGGCGGGTCAGCCCCAGCATTTT. It encodes CASSQEGAGQPQHF.

The chain has TRBV11-2 and TRBJ2-2; the D gene is possibly TRBD1 (5 bases). V was pared by 2 bases and J by 9 bases, with 10 bases between. This CDR3 region has 13 residues. Looked up from germline, CDR1 is SGHAT and CDR2 is FQNNGV. The CDR3 here is CASSLRGDRELFF. The CDR3 DNA is TGTGCCAGCAGCTTAAGGGGCGACCGGGAGCTGTTTTTT.

J is TRBJ2-3 and V is TRBV15; 12 nucleotides align to TRBD1. After removal of 2 bases from V and 4 bases from J, the junction contained 4 bases not matched to a gene. The CDR3 length is 16 residues. The germline gives CDR1 LNHNV, CDR2 YYDKDF (reference sequence). DNA of the CDR3: TGTGCCACCAGCAGACCTGGGACAGGGGGCCCAGATACGCAGTATTTT. This codes for CATSRPGTGGPDTQYF.

This chain links TRBV7-2 with TRBJ2-2; 7 bases line up with TRBD1. V shed 5 bases and J 4 bases; nucleotides not matched to a gene: 10. The CDR3 contains 16 residues. Germline V gives CDR1 SGHTA, CDR2 FQGNSA. The CDR3 DNA reads as TGTGCCAGCAGCGGACAGCGGACAGGACCCACCGGGGAGCTGTTTTTT. This codes for CASSGQRTGPTGELFF.

The genes are TRBV9 and TRBJ1-1, with 8 bases matching TRBD1. J was trimmed by 4 bases and V by 0 bases; bases with no gene match: 2. The CDR3 runs 14 residues. CDR1 is SGDLS, CDR2 YYNGEE, per germline. The CDR3 DNA follows: TGTGCCAGCAGCGTAGATACAGGGGGCACTGAAGCTTTCTTT. It is translated as CASSVDTGGTEAFF.

This chain joins TRBV9 and TRBJ1-5, with 7 bases matching TRBD1. CDR1 and CDR2 from the germline V gene are SGDLS and YYNGEE. CDR3 length equals 15 residues. V shed 0 bases, J shed 7 bases, and the junction held 7 bases outside the gene matches. The CDR3 DNA is TGTGCCAGCAGCGTAGGACAGGGTAATGGACAGCCCCAGCATTTT. Translated, it gives CASSVGQGNGQPQHF.